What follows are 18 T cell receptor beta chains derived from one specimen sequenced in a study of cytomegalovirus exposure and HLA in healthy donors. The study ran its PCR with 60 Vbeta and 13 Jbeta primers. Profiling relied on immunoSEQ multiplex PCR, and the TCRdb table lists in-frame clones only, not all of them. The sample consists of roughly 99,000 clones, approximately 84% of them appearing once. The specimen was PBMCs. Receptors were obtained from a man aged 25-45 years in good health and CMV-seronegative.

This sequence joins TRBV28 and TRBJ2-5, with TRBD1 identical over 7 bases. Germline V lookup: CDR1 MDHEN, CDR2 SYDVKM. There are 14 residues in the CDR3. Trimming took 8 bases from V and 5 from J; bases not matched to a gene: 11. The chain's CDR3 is CASSEGGLGETQYF. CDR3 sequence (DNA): TGTGCCAGCTCAGAAGGGGGCTTGGGGGAGACCCAGTACTTC. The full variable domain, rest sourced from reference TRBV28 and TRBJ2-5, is DVKVTQSSRYLVKRTGEKVFLECVQDMDHENMFWYRQDPGLGLRLIYFSYDVKMKEKGDIPEGYSVSREKKERFSLILESASTNQTSMYLCASSEGGLGETQYFGPGTRLLVL.

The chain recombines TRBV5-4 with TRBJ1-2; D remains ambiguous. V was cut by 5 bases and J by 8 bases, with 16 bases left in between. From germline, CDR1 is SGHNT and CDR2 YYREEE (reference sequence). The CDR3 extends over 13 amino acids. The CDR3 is CASRASGSWGYTF. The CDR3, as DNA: TGTGCCAGCAGAGCCTCAGGTTCCTGGGGCTACACCTTC.

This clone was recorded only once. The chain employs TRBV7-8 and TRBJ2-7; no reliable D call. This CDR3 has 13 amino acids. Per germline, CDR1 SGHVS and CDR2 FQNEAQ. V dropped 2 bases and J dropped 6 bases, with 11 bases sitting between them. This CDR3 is CASSLRLGGEQYF. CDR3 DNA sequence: TGTGCCAGCAGCTTACGATTAGGCGGCGAGCAGTACTTC. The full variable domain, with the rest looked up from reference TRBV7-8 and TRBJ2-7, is GAGVSQSPRYKVAKRGQDVALRCDPISGHVSLFWYQQALGQGPEFLTYFQNEAQLDKSGLPSDRFFAERPEGSVSTLKIQRTQQEDSAVYLCASSLRLGGEQYFGPGTRLTVT.

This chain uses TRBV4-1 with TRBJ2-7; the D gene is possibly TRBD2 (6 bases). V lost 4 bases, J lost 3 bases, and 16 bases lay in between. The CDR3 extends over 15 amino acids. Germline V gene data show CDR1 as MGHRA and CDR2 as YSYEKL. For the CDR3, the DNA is TGCGCCAGCAGCCCCAATTTGGGGGGTCTCTACGAGCAGTACTTC. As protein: CASSPNLGGLYEQYF.

DNA of the CDR3: TGCGCCAGCAGCTTGGCCGGAGGCGGGAACACTGAAGCTTTCTTT. This encodes CASSLAGGGNTEAFF. The rearrangement joins TRBV5-1 to TRBJ1-1; D remains unclear. Trimming cost V 0 bases and J 1 base, with 10 bases left between them. This CDR3 region has 15 residues. Germline assignment: CDR1 SGHRS and CDR2 YFSETQ.

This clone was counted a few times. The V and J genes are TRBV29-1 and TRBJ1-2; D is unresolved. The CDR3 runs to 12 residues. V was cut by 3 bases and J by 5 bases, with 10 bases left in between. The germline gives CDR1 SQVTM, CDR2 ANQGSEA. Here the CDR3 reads CSVDVQLYGYTF. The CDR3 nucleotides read TGCAGCGTTGACGTACAGCTATATGGCTACACCTTC.

CDR3 protein: CASATSNTGELFF. As DNA, the CDR3 is TGTGCCAGCGCGACTAGCAACACCGGGGAGCTGTTTTTT. V is TRBV28 and J is TRBJ2-2; 7 nucleotides agree with TRBD2. Germline V gene lookup returns CDR1 MDHEN and CDR2 SYDVKM. The CDR3 runs to 13 residues. V lost 8 bases, J lost 2 bases, and 2 bases stayed unmatched.

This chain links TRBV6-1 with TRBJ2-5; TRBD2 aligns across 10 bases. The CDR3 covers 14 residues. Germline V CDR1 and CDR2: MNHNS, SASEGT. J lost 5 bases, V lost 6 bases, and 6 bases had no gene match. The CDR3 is CASRQAGGGETQYF. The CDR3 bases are TGTGCCAGCAGACAAGCGGGAGGGGGGGAGACCCAGTACTTC.

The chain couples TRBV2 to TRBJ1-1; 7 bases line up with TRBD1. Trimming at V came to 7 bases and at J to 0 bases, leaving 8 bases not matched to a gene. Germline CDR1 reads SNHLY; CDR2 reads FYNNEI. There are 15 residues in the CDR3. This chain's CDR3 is CASKPGQPMNTEAFF. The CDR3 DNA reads TGTGCCAGCAAACCGGGACAGCCTATGAACACTGAAGCTTTCTTT.

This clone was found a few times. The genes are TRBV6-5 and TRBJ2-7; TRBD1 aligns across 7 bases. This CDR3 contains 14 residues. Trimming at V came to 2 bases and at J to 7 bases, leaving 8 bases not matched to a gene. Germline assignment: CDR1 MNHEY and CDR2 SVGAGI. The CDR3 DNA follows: TGTGCCAGCAGTTACGCGACAGGGTCGTGGGAGCAGTACTTC. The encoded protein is CASSYATGSWEQYF.

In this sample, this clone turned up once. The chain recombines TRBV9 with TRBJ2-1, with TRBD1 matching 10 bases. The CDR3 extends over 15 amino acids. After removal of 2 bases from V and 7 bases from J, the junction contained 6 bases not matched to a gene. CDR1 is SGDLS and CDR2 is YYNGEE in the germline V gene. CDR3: CASSVTGTGVNEQFF. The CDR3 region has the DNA TGTGCCAGCAGCGTCACCGGGACAGGGGTGAATGAGCAGTTCTTC.

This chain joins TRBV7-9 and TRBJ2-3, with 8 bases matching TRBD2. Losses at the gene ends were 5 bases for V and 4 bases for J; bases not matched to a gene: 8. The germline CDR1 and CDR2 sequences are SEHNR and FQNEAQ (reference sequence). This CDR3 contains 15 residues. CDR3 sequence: CASSPVRGAADTQYF. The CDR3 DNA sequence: TGTGCCAGCAGCCCAGTGCGGGGGGCTGCAGATACGCAGTATTTT. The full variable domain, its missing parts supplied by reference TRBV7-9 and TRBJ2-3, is DTGVSQNPRHKITKRGQNVTFRCDPISEHNRLYWYRQTLGQGPEFLTYFQNEAQLEKSRLLSDRFSAERPKGSFSTLEIQRTEQGDSAMYLCASSPVRGAADTQYFGPGTRLTVL.

The CDR3: CASSSLAISYEQYF. Here the CDR3 DNA reads TGTGCCAGCAGTTCACTAGCGATCTCCTACGAGCAGTACTTC. The chain carries TRBV7-3 and TRBJ2-7; 7 bases map to TRBD2. This CDR3 has 14 amino acids. V lost 6 bases, J lost 0 bases, and 5 bases stayed unmatched. Germline CDR1 reads SGHTA; CDR2 reads FQGTGA.

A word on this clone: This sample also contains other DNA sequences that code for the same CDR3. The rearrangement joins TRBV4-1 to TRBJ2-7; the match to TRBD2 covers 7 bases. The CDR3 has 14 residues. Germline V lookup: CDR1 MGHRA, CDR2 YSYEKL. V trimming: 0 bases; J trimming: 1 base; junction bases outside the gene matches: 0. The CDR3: CASSQDSGSYEQYF. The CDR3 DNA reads TGCGCCAGCAGCCAAGATAGCGGGTCCTACGAGCAGTACTTC.

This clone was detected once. CDR3 loop: CASSLRLGTGEAFF. The DNA for the CDR3 is TGTGCCAGCAGCTTGCGTCTCGGAACAGGTGAAGCTTTCTTT. The chain is built from TRBV5-4 and TRBJ1-1; tentative D call: TRBD1 (5 bases). V lost 1 base to trimming and J lost 7 bases, with 14 bases between them. This CDR3 is built from 14 residues. Germline values: CDR1 SGHNT, CDR2 YYREEE (reference sequence). The full variable domain, in which reference TRBV5-4 and TRBJ1-1 provide the parts outside the CDR3, is ETGVTQSPTHLIKTRGQQVTLRCSSQSGHNTVSWYQQALGQGPQFIFQYYREEENGRGNFPPRFSGLQFPNYSSELNVNALELDDSALYLCASSLRLGTGEAFFGQGTRLTVV.

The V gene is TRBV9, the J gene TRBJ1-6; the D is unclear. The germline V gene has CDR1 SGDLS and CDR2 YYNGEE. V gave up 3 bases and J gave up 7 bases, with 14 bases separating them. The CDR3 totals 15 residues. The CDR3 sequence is CASSGPWAENSPLHF. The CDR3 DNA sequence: TGTGCCAGCAGCGGCCCCTGGGCTGAGAATTCACCCCTCCACTTT.

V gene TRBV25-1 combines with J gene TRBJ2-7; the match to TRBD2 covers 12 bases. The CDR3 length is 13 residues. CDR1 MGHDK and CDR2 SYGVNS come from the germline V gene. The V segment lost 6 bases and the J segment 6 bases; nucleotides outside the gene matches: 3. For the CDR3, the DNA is TGTGCCAGCAGGGCTAGCGGGAGGGCCGAGCAGTACTTC. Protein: CASRASGRAEQYF.

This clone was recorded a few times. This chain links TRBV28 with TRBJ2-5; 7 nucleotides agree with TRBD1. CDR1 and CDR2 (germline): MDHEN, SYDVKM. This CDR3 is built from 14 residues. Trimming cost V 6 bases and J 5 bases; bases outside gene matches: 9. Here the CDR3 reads CASRPWGTAETQYF. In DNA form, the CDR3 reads TGTGCCAGCAGGCCCTGGGGGACAGCGGAGACCCAGTACTTC. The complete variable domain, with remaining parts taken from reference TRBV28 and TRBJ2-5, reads DVKVTQSSRYLVKRTGEKVFLECVQDMDHENMFWYRQDPGLGLRLIYFSYDVKMKEKGDIPEGYSVSREKKERFSLILESASTNQTSMYLCASRPWGTAETQYFGPGTRLLVL.